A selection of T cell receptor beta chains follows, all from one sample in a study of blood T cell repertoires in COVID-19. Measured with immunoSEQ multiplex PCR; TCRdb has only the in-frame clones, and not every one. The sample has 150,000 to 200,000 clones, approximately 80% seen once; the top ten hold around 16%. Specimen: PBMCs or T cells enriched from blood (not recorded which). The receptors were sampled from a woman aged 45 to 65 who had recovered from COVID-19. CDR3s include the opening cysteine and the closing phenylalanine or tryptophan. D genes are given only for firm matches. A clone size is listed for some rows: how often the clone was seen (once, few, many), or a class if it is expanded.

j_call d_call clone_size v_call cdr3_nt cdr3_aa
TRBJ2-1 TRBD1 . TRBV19 TGTGCCAGCGGGACAGCCCTCTACAATGAGCAGTTCTTC CASGTALYNEQFF
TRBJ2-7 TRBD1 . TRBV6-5 TGTGCCAGCAGTTACGGGACAGGGTTGAACGAGCAGTACTTC CASSYGTGLNEQYF
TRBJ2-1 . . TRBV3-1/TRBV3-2 TGTGCCAGCAGCCAAGGAGGGGGGAGGGATGAGCAGTTCTTC CASSQGGGRDEQFF
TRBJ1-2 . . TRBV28 TGTGCCAGCAGGGCCGGGATCTACTATGGCTACACCTTC CASRAGIYYGYTF
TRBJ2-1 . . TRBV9 TGTGCCAGCAGCCTTAACGGGGTCGGGGAGCAGTTCTTC CASSLNGVGEQFF
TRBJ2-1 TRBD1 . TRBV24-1 TGTGCCACCAGTACTACAGGGGGAGAGCAGTTCTTC CATSTTGGEQFF
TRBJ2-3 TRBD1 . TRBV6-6 TGTGCCAGCAGTTACGGACAGGGGGCAGATACGCAGTATTTT CASSYGQGADTQYF
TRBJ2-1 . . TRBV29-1 TGCAGCGTTGGAGGAATATCGAGCTCCTACAATGAGCAGTTCTTC CSVGGISSSYNEQFF
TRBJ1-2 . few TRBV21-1 TGTGCCAGCGGAAGGGACAGGGGTCGGGGCTACACCTTC CASGRDRGRGYTF
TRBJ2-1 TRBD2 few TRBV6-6 TGTGCCAGCAGTCAACTCGGGACTAGCGGGACCTACAATGAGCAGTTCTTC CASSQLGTSGTYNEQFF
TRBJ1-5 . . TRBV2 TGTGCCAGCCAGCTCGAGAGGGGACTACCTAATCAGCCCCAGCATTTT CASQLERGLPNQPQHF
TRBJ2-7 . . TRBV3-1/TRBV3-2 TGTGCCAGCAGCCCACCACCTCACACCGCCCGACACTACGAGCAGTACTTC CASSPPPHTARHYEQYF
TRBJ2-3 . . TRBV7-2 TGTGCCAGCAGCCCAAACGGACTTACAGATACGCAGTATTTT CASSPNGLTDTQYF
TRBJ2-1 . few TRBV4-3 TGCGCCAGCAGCCAAGAGGCTAGCATTAGCGGCAATGAGCAGTTCTTC CASSQEASISGNEQFF
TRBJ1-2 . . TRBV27 TGTGCCAGCAGGTCTACAGGAAACTATGGCTACACCTTC CASRSTGNYGYTF
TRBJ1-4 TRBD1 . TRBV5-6 TGTGCCAGCAGCGAGACAGGGTTGGTAGAAAAACTGTTTTTT CASSETGLVEKLFF
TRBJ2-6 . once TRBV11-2 TGTGCCACCACAGGGTCTGGGGCCAACGTCCTGACTTTC CATTGSGANVLTF
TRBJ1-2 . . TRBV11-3 TGTGCCAGCAGATTCAACAGCTATGGCTACACCTTC CASRFNSYGYTF
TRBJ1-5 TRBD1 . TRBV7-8 TGTGCCAGCAGCTCGGACAGGGGATACAACAATCAGCCCCAGCATTTT CASSSDRGYNNQPQHF
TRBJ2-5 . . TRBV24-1 TGTGCCACCAGTGATCGGACAGCGTACCAAGAGACCCAGTACTTC CATSDRTAYQETQYF
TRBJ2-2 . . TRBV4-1 TGCGCCAGCAGCCAAAGGACTGGGGCCGGGGAGCTGTTTTTT CASSQRTGAGELFF
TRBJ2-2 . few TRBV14 TGTGCCAGCAGCCAAGACAACATCCCGGCAGTGGGCAGGGAGCTGTTTTTT CASSQDNIPAVGRELFF
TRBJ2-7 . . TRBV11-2 TGTGCCAGCAGCACCGGACTAAGGAACTACGAGCAGTACTTC CASSTGLRNYEQYF
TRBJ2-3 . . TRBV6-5 TGTGCCAGCAGTTACTCGGGGGGGGGCGCCCCAGATACGCAGTATTTT CASSYSGGGAPDTQYF
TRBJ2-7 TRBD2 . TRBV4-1 TGCGCCAGCAGCCAAACTAGCGGGAGCTCCTACGAGCAGTACTTC CASSQTSGSSYEQYF
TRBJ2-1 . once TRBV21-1 TGTGCCGTCCCAGCAACAGGACTAGCTGGGAATGAGCAGTTCTTC CAVPATGLAGNEQFF
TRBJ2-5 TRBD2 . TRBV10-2 TGCGCCAGCAAAGTAAGCGGGAGAGAGACCCAGTACTTC CASKVSGRETQYF
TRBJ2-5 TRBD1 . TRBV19 TGTGCCAGTAGTATAGACGGACAGGGGGCGCAGGGAGAGACCCAGTACTTC CASSIDGQGAQGETQYF
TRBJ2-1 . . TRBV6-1 TGTGCCAGCAGTGAAGAAGCGGGCTCCTACAATGAGCAGTTCTTC CASSEEAGSYNEQFF
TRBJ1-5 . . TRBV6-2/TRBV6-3 TGTGCCAGCAGTTCGGCCGGGGGTGGCAATCAGCCCCAGCATTTT CASSSAGGGNQPQHF
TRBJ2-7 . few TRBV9 TGTGCCAGCAGCCTCACCGGGAACCGGGGCGAGCAGTACTTC CASSLTGNRGEQYF
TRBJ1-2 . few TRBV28 TGTGCCAGCCGGAGCGGGGACTATGGCTACACCTTC CASRSGDYGYTF
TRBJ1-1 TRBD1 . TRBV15 TGTGCCACCAGGAGAGCCGGGACAGTGAACACTGAAGCTTTCTTT CATRRAGTVNTEAFF
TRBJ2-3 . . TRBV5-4 TGTGCCAGCAGCTCCATCGGCGGGGTGGAAACGCAGTATTTT CASSSIGGVETQYF
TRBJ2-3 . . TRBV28 TGTGCCAGATTCCACAGGGCGGACCGCACAGATACGCAGTATTTT CARFHRADRTDTQYF
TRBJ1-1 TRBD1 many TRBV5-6 TGTGCCAGCAGCGGAGGGACAGGGTTTTCTGAAGCTTTCTTT CASSGGTGFSEAFF
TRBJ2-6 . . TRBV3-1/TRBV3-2 TGTGCCAGCAGCCAAGATGGCGGCTCTGGGGCCAACGTCCTGACTTTC CASSQDGGSGANVLTF
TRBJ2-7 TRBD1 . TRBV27 TGTGCCAGCAGTCTGAACAGGGGAAGGACCTACGAGCAGTACTTC CASSLNRGRTYEQYF
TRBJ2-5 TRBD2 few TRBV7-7 TGTGCCAGCAGCGCGACTAGCGGATCTAAGGGGGAGACCCAGTACTTC CASSATSGSKGETQYF
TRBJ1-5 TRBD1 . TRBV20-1 TGCAGTGCTACCCGGGACAGGGCCCAGCATTTT CSATRDRAQHF
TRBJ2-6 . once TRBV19 TGTGCCAGTACGGAGGTGAGGGCAGGGGCCAACGTCCTGACTTTC CASTEVRAGANVLTF
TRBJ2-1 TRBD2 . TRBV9 TGTGCCAGCACCAAGACTAGCGAATTATACAATGAGCAGTTCTTC CASTKTSELYNEQFF
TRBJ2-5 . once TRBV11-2 TGTGCCAGCAGCCATAGCGGACGCGGGTTCGTTGAGACCCAGTACTTC CASSHSGRGFVETQYF
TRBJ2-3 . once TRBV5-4 TGTGCCAGCAGCTTCGGTCGAGCCCTTAGCACAGATACGCAGTATTTT CASSFGRALSTDTQYF
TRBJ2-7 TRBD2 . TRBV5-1 TGCGCCAGCAGCCCCTTTTCAGGGACTAGCGGGAGGGCCGGTAACTACGAGCAGTACTTC CASSPFSGTSGRAGNYEQYF
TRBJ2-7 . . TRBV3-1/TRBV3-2 TGTGCCAGCAGCCAAGAAGGCGGCAGAAGCGAGCAGTACTTC CASSQEGGRSEQYF
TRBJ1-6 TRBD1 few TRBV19 TGTGCCAGTAGGGGACAGGGTGGCTCACCCCTCCACTTT CASRGQGGSPLHF
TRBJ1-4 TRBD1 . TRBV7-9 TGTGCCAGCAGCCCCCTACAGGGGACTAATGAAAAACTGTTTTTT CASSPLQGTNEKLFF
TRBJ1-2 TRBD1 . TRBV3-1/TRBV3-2 TGTGCCAGCAGCGCAATCGGACAGGGGGACTATGGCTACACCTTC CASSAIGQGDYGYTF
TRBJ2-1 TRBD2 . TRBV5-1 TGCGCCAGCAGCTTGGAGGCGGGAGGCCACAATGAGCAGTTCTTC CASSLEAGGHNEQFF
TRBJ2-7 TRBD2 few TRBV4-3 TGCGCCAGCAGCCCAAAGGCCGCGGGAGAGGGACTAGCGGGAGCCAAGCAGTACTTC CASSPKAAGEGLAGAKQYF
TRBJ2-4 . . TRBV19 TGTGCCAGTAGTATAGGAGGCCAGGGGATTATAGACATTCAGTACTTC CASSIGGQGIIDIQYF
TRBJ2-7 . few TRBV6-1 TGTGCCAGCAGTGAGTTTGGGGTCGGGGACGAGCAGTACTTC CASSEFGVGDEQYF